This passage covers 21 T cell receptor beta chains from one sample sequenced in a study of blood T cells in healthy people across ages. The second PCR ran roughly 6 to 11 cycles with a sample-barcoded 5' primer and J-beta primers. One entry per CDR3 protein, called by TCRdb with MiXCR from the 5' RACE reads. Of hundreds of thousands of distinct CDR3 sequences listed, around three fifths are singletons. The sample was blood. These receptors were collected from a man aged 55 to 69 in good health.

The CDR3 spells CASSYSSSGGNTQYF. The DNA for the CDR3 is TGTGCCAGCAGTTACTCGTCTAGCGGGGGTAATACGCAGTATTTT. V and J are TRBV6-5 and TRBJ2-3; 10 positions agree with TRBD2. The germline gives CDR1 MNHEY, CDR2 SVGAGI. J was trimmed by 7 bases and V by 0 bases; bases with no gene match: 4. The CDR3 is 15 amino acids.

This clonotype has a handful of counts. CDR3: CSVQADINIQYF. As DNA, the CDR3 is TGCAGCGTTCAGGCCGATATAAACATTCAGTACTTC. This chain links TRBV29-1 with TRBJ2-4; D remains ambiguous. Deletions cut 5 bases from V and 6 bases from J, with 11 bases between. In germline, CDR1 is SQVTM, CDR2 ANQGSEA. The CDR3 loop spans 12 amino acids.

The chain combines TRBV5-1 with TRBJ2-2; 7 bases agree with TRBD1. This CDR3 comprises 16 residues. Trimming took 4 bases from V and 7 from J; bases not matched to a gene: 13. Germline V gene sequence: CDR1 SGHRS, CDR2 YFSETQ. The CDR3 is CASSTRYTGAGGELFF. The CDR3 nucleotides are TGCGCCAGCAGCACTAGATACACAGGGGCTGGCGGGGAGCTGTTTTTT. Variable domain in full (rest from reference TRBV5-1 and TRBJ2-2): KAGVTQTPRYLIKTRGQQVTLSCSPISGHRSVSWYQQTPGQGLQFLFEYFSETQRNKGNFPGRFSGRQFSNSRSEMNVSTLELGDSALYLCASSTRYTGAGGELFFGEGSRLTVL.

The chain has TRBV4-2 and TRBJ1-6, with TRBD1 as a possible D gene (5 bases). The CDR3 covers 14 residues. CDR1 is LGHNA, CDR2 YNFKEQ, per germline. V was clipped by 0 bases and J by 7 bases, with 7 bases between them. For the CDR3, the DNA is TGTGCCAGCAGCCAAGATCAGGGCAATTCACCCCTCCACTTT. Protein product: CASSQDQGNSPLHF.

The sample holds a few counts of this clonotype. This rearrangement joins TRBV24-1 to TRBJ2-4; no clear D. This CDR3 region has 18 residues. V gave up 3 bases and J gave up 0 bases, with 17 bases separating them. CDR1 KGHDR and CDR2 SFDVKD come from the germline V gene. This chain's CDR3 is CATSDLSLRQLAKNIQYF. CDR3 nucleotides: TGTGCCACCAGTGATCTAAGCCTGAGACAACTAGCCAAAAACATTCAGTACTTC.

This clonotype has only a few counts. The genes are TRBV6-1 and TRBJ2-1; TRBD1 matches at 8 bases. The CDR3 is made up of 16 amino acids. J gave up 2 bases and V 4 bases, and 7 bases lay outside the gene matches. CDR1 MNHNS and CDR2 SASEGT come from the germline V gene. The CDR3 here is CASSGRTGGAYNEQFF. CDR3 nucleotides: TGTGCCAGCAGTGGTAGAACAGGGGGTGCCTACAATGAGCAGTTCTTC.

The chain couples TRBV5-5 to TRBJ2-7, with D uncertain. From germline, CDR1 is SGHKS and CDR2 YYEKEE (reference sequence). Trimming cost V 2 bases and J 6 bases, with 15 bases left between them. The CDR3 is 14 residues long. The CDR3 loop is CASSFERGTCEQYF. The CDR3 DNA reads TGTGCCAGCAGCTTCGAGCGAGGAACCTGCGAGCAGTACTTC.

Many counts were recorded for this clonotype. The V call is TRBV6-6, the J call TRBJ2-4; 10 bases align to TRBD1. Trimming took 6 bases from V and 6 from J; bases not matched to a gene: 8. This CDR3 has 15 amino acids. Germline CDR1 reads MNHNY; CDR2 reads SVGAGI (reference sequence). The CDR3 protein is CASSRRQGAGNIQYF. CDR3 DNA sequence: TGTGCCAGCAGCCGCCGACAGGGGGCCGGAAACATTCAGTACTTC.

The chain employs TRBV5-1 and TRBJ2-7; the match to TRBD2 covers 10 bases. The CDR3 sequence is 14 residues long. Looked up from germline, CDR1 is SGHRS and CDR2 is YFSETQ. J gave up 0 bases and V 6 bases, and 3 bases lay outside the gene matches. Here the CDR3 DNA reads TGCGCCAGCAATAGCGGGGGGAGCTCCTACGAGCAGTACTTC. Translated, it gives CASNSGGSSYEQYF.

This clonotype was detected many times. This rearrangement joins TRBV3-1 to TRBJ2-3, with 7 nucleotides matching TRBD1. The CDR3 contains 14 residues. Losses at the gene ends were 6 bases for V and 0 bases for J; bases not matched to a gene: 3. Germline lookup yields CDR1 LGHDT and CDR2 YNNKEL (reference sequence). CDR3 nucleotide sequence: TGTGCCAGCAGAACAGGGGCAAGCACAGATACGCAGTATTTT. This encodes CASRTGASTDTQYF.

By share of the sample, this clonotype is large. This chain joins TRBV10-2 and TRBJ2-5; 8 bases align to TRBD1. Trimming cost V 8 bases and J 2 bases; bases outside gene matches: 10. The CDR3 runs to 15 residues. The germline V gene has CDR1 WSHSY and CDR2 SAAADI. In DNA, the CDR3 is TGCGCCAGCGGATCCGGGACAGGCCCACAAGAGACCCAGTACTTC. This encodes CASGSGTGPQETQYF.

V is TRBV3-1 and J is TRBJ1-1; D is unresolved. The V gene's germline CDR1 is LGHDT and CDR2 YNNKEL (reference sequence). This CDR3 comprises 12 residues. V lost 6 bases and J 10 bases, leaving 15 bases between the germline ends. CDR3 region: CASSPVDGIAFF. DNA for the CDR3: TGTGCCAGCAGTCCCGTGGACGGCATAGCTTTCTTT.

The chain has TRBV28 and TRBJ2-4; D may be TRBD1 (5 bases). Germline V gene lookup returns CDR1 MDHEN and CDR2 SYDVKM. V was pared by 0 bases and J by 3 bases, with 12 bases between. The CDR3 consists of 16 residues. The DNA for the CDR3 is TGTGCCAGCAGTTTATGGCCAGGGAAGGGCAAAAACATTCAGTACTTC. Its protein is CASSLWPGKGKNIQYF.

The chain recombines TRBV12-3 or TRBV12-4 with TRBJ2-1; possible D gene TRBD2, 6 bases. V gave up 4 bases and J gave up 5 bases, with 15 bases separating them. The CDR3 has 15 amino acids. This chain's CDR3 is CASSWGVSGHNEQFF. CDR3 in DNA: TGTGCCAGCAGTTGGGGGGTTAGCGGACACAATGAGCAGTTCTTC.

The CDR3 nucleotides read TGTGCCAGCAGTGCTAGCTATGGCTACACCTTC. Protein sequence: CASSASYGYTF. V gene TRBV2 combines with J gene TRBJ1-2; D remains unclear. The CDR3 loop spans 11 amino acids. Germline V lookup: CDR1 SNHLY, CDR2 FYNNEI. Trimming removed 4 bases from V and 4 bases from J, with 4 bases in between.

The chain is built from TRBV27 and TRBJ2-1; 9 bases are shared with TRBD1. This CDR3 region has 15 residues. Per the germline V gene, CDR1 is MNHEY and CDR2 is SMNVEV (reference sequence). Trimming at V came to 6 bases and at J to 6 bases, leaving 9 bases not matched to a gene. The DNA of the CDR3 is TGTGCCAGCAGGGGGACCGGGACAGGGATCAATGAGCAGTTCTTC. The encoded protein is CASRGTGTGINEQFF.

At least ten counts were recorded for this clonotype. This rearrangement joins TRBV12-3 or TRBV12-4 to TRBJ2-3, with D unclear. This CDR3 is built from 15 residues. The germline V and J ends were trimmed by 3 bases and 3 bases, with 13 bases remaining between them. Written as DNA, the CDR3 is TGTGCCAGCAGTTTTGGAACAGTGGGGACAGATACGCAGTATTTT. It codes for CASSFGTVGTDTQYF.

This clonotype showed up just once. The chain recombines TRBV2 with TRBJ1-4; D not certain. The V gene's germline CDR1 is SNHLY and CDR2 FYNNEI. With 6 bases removed from V and 7 bases from J, the gap between germline ends came to 12 bases. This CDR3 contains 13 residues. The DNA for the CDR3 is TGTGCCAGCAGCGCCGGGTTTGGTGAAAAACTGTTTTTT. This gives the protein CASSAGFGEKLFF.

The gene calls are TRBV5-1 and TRBJ2-1; TRBD2 agrees at 9 bases. The junction had 13 bases not matched to a gene; V was cut back by 7 bases and J by 8 bases. The germline V gene encodes CDR1 SGHRS and CDR2 YFSETQ. The CDR3 is made up of 15 amino acids. The CDR3 region has the DNA TGCGCCAGCCGAGACCTAGCGGGGCCACTGGATGAGCAGTTCTTC. It translates to CASRDLAGPLDEQFF.

This clonotype was counted at least ten times. This chain uses TRBV9 with TRBJ2-4, with 13 positions matching TRBD2. There are 16 residues in the CDR3. V was pared by 3 bases and J by 6 bases, with 6 bases of the junction left unmatched. Germline values: CDR1 SGDLS, CDR2 YYNGEE. CDR3 DNA: TGTGCCAGCAGCGCCGGCGGACTAGCGGGGGTAAACATTCAGTACTTC. This sequence encodes CASSAGGLAGVNIQYF.

This clonotype was seen a handful of times. V is TRBV29-1 and J is TRBJ2-7, with D possibly being TRBD1 (5 bases). The V end was cut by 5 bases, the J end by 5 bases, with 19 bases between. This CDR3 contains 14 residues. In germline, CDR1 is SQVTM, CDR2 ANQGSEA. CDR3 sequence (DNA): TGCAGCGTTCTCGACAGCCCAGCGAGCGACGAGCAGTACTTC. It encodes CSVLDSPASDEQYF.